This T cell receptor beta chain derives from a study of cytomegalovirus exposure and HLA in healthy donors. The method was immunoSEQ multiplex PCR; TCRdb's version includes in-frame clones alone and lacks a portion of them. The repertoire consists of roughly 300,000 clones, with approximately 90% occurring once and the leading ten covering approximately 1.1%. The sample was PBMCs. This TCR derives from a woman aged 30 to 39 in good health and CMV-seropositive.

CDR3 in DNA: TGTGCTAGTGGGGGCAATGCGGGACAGTCCATGAACACTGAAGCTTTCTTT. As protein: CASGGNAGQSMNTEAFF. This sequence joins TRBV12-5 and TRBJ1-1, with TRBD1 identical over 7 bases. V lost 6 bases to trimming and J lost 0 bases; unmatched junction nucleotides: 13. The CDR3 runs to 17 residues. Per the germline V gene, CDR1 is LGHNT and CDR2 is FRNRAP.